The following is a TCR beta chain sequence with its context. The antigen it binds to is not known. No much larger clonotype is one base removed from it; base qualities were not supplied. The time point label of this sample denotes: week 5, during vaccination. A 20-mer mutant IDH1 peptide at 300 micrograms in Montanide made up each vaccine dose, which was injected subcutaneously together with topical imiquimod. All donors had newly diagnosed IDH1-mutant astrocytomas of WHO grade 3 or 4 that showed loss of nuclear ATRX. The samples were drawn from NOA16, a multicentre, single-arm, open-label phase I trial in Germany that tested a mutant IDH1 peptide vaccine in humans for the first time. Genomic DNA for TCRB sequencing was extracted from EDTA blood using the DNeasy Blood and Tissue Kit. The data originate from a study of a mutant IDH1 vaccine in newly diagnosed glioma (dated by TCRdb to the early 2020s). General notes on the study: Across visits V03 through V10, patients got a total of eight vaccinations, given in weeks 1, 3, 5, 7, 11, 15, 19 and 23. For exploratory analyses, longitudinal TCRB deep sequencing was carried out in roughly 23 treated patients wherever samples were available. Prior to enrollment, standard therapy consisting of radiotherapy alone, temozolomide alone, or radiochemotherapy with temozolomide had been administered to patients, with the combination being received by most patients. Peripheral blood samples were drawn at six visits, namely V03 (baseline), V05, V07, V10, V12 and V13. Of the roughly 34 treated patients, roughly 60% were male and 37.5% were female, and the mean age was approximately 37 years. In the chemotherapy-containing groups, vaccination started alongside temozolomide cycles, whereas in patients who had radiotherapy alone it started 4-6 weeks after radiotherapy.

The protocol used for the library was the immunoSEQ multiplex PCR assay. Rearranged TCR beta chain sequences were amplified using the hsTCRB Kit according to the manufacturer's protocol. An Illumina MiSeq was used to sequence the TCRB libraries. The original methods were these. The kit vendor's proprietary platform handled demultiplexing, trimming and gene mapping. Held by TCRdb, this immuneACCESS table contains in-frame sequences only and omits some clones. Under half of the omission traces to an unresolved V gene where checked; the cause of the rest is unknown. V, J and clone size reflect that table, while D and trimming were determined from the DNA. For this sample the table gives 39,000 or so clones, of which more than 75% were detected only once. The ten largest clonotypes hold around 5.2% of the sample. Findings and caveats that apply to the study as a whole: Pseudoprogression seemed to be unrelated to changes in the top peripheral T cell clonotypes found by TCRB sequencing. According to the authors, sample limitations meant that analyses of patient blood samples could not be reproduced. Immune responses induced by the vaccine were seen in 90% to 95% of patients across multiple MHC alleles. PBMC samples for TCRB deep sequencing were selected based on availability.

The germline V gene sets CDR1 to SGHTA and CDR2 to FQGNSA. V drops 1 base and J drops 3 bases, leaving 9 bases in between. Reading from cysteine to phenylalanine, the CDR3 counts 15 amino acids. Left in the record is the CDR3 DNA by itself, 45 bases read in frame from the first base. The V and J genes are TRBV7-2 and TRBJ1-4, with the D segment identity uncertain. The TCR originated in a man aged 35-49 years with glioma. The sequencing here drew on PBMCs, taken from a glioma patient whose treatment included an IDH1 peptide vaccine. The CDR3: CASSLEGRANEKLFF. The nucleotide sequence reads TGTGCCAGCAGCTTAGAGGGCCGGGCTAATGAAAAACTGTTTTTT.